One sample yielded the 8 T cell receptor beta chains listed below, sequenced in a study of CD4 T cells in relation to SARS-CoV-2 and coronaviruses. The table came from immunoSEQ multiplex PCR; TCRdb's copy has only in-frame clones and leaves some out. The table lists about 68,000 clones, about 92% of them singletons, with 0.23% in the top ten. Before the COVID-19 pandemic, during about 2010-2018, CD4+ T cells were taken from unexposed donors. The material sequenced was naive CD4+ T cells from PBMCs. Described subset: naive CD4+ T cells isolated by negative enrichment. These TCRs come from a human donor in good health.

The rearrangement links TRBV5-5 to TRBJ1-1, with D possibly TRBD1 on 5 matching bases. Germline V lookup: CDR1 SGHKS, CDR2 YYEKEE (reference sequence). V was trimmed by 1 base and J by 4 bases, leaving 17 bases between them. This CDR3 spans 16 amino acids. The CDR3 region is CASSLFPLDRITEAFF. In DNA form, the CDR3 reads TGTGCCAGCAGCTTGTTTCCCCTCGACAGAATCACTGAAGCTTTCTTT.

This chain uses TRBV7-3 with TRBJ2-1; perhaps TRBD2 as D (5 bases). There are 13 residues in the CDR3. V gave up 6 bases and J gave up 7 bases, with 13 bases separating them. Germline CDR1 and CDR2: SGHTA and FQGTGA. The CDR3 loop is CASRGEGQNEQFF. In DNA, the CDR3 is TGTGCCAGCAGAGGAGAGGGCCAGAATGAGCAGTTCTTC.

The chain combines TRBV19 with TRBJ2-3; no definite D call. The V gene lost 3 bases and the J gene lost 0 bases, with 7 bases spanning the gap. The CDR3 runs to 14 residues. Germline CDR1 is LNHDA and CDR2 is SQIVND (reference sequence). This CDR3 reads CASSMTGSTDTQYF. CDR3 DNA: TGTGCCAGTAGTATGACCGGAAGCACAGATACGCAGTATTTT.

The J gene is TRBJ1-3, the V gene TRBV11-2; D ambiguous. The CDR3 length is 14 residues. In germline, CDR1 is SGHAT, CDR2 FQNNGV. Trimming stripped 5 bases from V and 3 bases from J, with 11 bases between. CDR3 amino acids: CASSTRRNGNTIYF. The DNA of the CDR3 is TGTGCCAGCAGCACACGGAGGAATGGAAACACCATATATTTT.

This chain connects TRBV3-1 (or the pseudogene TRBV3-2) to TRBJ1-4, with a possible D match to TRBD1 (5 bases). CDR3 size: 15 residues. Germline CDR1 reads LGHDT; CDR2 reads YNNKEL (reference sequence). With 4 bases removed from V and 3 bases from J, the gap between germline ends came to 12 bases. The CDR3 DNA reads as TGTGCCAGCAGCCTGCGGGGACGGTCTAATGAAAAACTGTTTTTT. Protein product: CASSLRGRSNEKLFF.

The V and J genes are TRBV6-2 or TRBV6-3 and TRBJ1-2; D not certain. V lost 5 bases and J 2 bases, leaving 9 bases between the germline ends. Germline V gene sequence: CDR1 MNHEY, CDR2 SVGEGT. CDR3 length: 13 amino acids. In nucleotides, the CDR3 is TGTGCCAGCAGTACCCCCGCAAACTATGGCTACACCTTC. This encodes CASSTPANYGYTF.

The chain employs TRBV5-1 and TRBJ2-3; TRBD1 is a possible D gene (5 bases). The CDR3 is 19 amino acids. The germline V gene encodes CDR1 SGHRS and CDR2 YFSETQ. The V end lost 1 base, the J end lost 2 bases, and 23 bases lay between the germline ends. Here the CDR3 reads CASSLWGSGVAIPTDTQYF. The CDR3 nucleotides are TGCGCCAGCAGCTTGTGGGGCTCTGGGGTCGCGATCCCCACAGATACGCAGTATTTT.

V usage is TRBV15 and J usage is TRBJ1-6, with D perhaps TRBD1 (6 bases). With 0 bases removed from V and 13 bases from J, the gap between germline ends came to 13 bases. This CDR3 is 14 amino acids long. Germline lookup yields CDR1 LNHNV and CDR2 YYDKDF (reference sequence). CDR3 residues: CATSRDLQGVPLHF. The CDR3, as DNA: TGTGCCACCAGCAGAGATCTACAGGGCGTCCCCCTCCACTTT. The full variable domain, with the rest looked up from reference TRBV15 and TRBJ1-6, is DAMVIQNPRYQVTQFGKPVTLSCSQTLNHNVMYWYQQKSSQAPKLLFHYYDKDFNNEADTPDNFQSRRPNTSFCFLDIRSPGLGDTAMYLCATSRDLQGVPLHFGNGTRLTVT.